The sample holds a few counts of the clone carrying this TCR beta chain. These data belong to a study of regulatory T cells in long-lasting Graves disease. Relying on iRepertoire HTBI primers and Arm-PCR of CDR3 regions, the team built TCR beta libraries. TCRdb independently ran MiXCR on the multiplex PCR reads; one entry per CDR3 protein. The sample carries 450,000 to 600,000 distinct CDR3 sequences, about a sixth recorded once. Time point indicated: newly diagnosed GD, antithyroid drugs for less than 3 months. Following extraction of RNA from PBMCs, that RNA was used to make the TCR library. The V end lost 7 bases, the J end lost 0 bases, and 13 bases lay between the germline ends. This CDR3 has 15 residues. Germline V gene lookup returns CDR1 SQVTM and CDR2 ANQGSEA. These data also formed part of another study, on T cells in Graves' hyperthyroidism and ophthalmopathy. That paper adds: Graves' hyperthyroidism was deemed stable given no ophthalmopathy progression within 18 months. Not enrolled were patients with uncontrolled infection, other autoimmune disease, pregnancy or lactation.

The TCR comes from a man in his forties with Graves disease. The sample here was peripheral blood mononuclear cells (PBMCs), taken at new diagnosis, from a patient treated with antithyroid drugs. The chain employs TRBV29-1 and TRBJ2-6; tentative D call: TRBD1 (5 bases). The CDR3 loop is CSALSDTSGANVLTF. In DNA form, the CDR3 reads TGCAGCGCCCTCTCGGACACCTCTGGGGCCAACGTCCTGACTTTC.